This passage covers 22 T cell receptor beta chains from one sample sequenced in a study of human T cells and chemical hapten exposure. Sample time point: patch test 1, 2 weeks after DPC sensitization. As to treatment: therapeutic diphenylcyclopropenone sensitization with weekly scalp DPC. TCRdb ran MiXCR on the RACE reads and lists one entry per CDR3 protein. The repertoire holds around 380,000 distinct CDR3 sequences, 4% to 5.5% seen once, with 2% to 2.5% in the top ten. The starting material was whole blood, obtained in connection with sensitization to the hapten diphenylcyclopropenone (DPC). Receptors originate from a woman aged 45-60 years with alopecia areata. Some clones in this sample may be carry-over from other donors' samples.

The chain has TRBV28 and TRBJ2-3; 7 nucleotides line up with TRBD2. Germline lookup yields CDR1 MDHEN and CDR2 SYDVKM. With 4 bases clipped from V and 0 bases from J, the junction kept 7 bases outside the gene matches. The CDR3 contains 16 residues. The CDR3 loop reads CASSSRAGISTDTQYF. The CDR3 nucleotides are TGTGCCAGCAGTTCCCGAGCGGGAATAAGCACAGATACGCAGTATTTT. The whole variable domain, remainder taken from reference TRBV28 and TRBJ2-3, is DVKVTQSSRYLVKRTGEKVFLECVQDMDHENMFWYRQDPGLGLRLIYFSYDVKMKEKGDIPEGYSVSREKKERFSLILESASTNQTSMYLCASSSRAGISTDTQYFGPGTRLTVL.

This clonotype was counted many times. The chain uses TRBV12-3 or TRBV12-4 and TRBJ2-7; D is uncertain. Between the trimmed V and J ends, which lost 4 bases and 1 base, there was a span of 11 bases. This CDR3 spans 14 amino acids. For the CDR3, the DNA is TGTGCCAGCAGTTCGGACGGATCGTCCTACGAGCAGTACTTC. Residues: CASSSDGSSYEQYF.

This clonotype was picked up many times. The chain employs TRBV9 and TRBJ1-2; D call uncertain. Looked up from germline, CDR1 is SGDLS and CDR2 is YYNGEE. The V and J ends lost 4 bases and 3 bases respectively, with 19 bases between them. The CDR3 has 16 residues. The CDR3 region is CASSPSSSKNHYGYTF. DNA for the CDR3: TGTGCCAGCAGCCCCTCCTCCTCCAAGAATCACTATGGCTACACCTTC.

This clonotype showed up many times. The CDR3 sequence: CASRLTPSGGNEQFF. For the CDR3, the DNA is TGTGCCAGCAGACTCACTCCTAGCGGGGGCAATGAGCAGTTCTTC. This chain connects TRBV6-2 or TRBV6-3 to TRBJ2-1, with 10 bases lining up with TRBD2. The CDR3 loop spans 15 amino acids. V was clipped by 6 bases and J by 6 bases; unmatched bases: 8. Germline-derived CDR1 and CDR2 are MNHEY and SVGEGT.

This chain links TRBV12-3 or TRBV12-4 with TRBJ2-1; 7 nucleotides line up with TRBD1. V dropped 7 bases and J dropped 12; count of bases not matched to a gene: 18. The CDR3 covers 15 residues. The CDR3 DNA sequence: TGTGCCAGCACCCCTCGGGACAGCCTCAATGAGGGGCAGTTCTTC. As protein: CASTPRDSLNEGQFF.

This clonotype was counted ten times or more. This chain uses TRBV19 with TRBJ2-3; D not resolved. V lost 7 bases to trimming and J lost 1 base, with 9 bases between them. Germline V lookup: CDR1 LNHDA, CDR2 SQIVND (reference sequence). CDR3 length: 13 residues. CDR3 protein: CASNHGGTDTQYF. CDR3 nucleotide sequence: TGTGCCAGTAATCACGGAGGCACAGATACGCAGTATTTT.

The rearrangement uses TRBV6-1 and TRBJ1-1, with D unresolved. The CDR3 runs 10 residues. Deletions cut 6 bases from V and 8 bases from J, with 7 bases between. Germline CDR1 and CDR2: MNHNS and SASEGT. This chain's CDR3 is CASRLTEAFF. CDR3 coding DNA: TGTGCCAGCAGGCTTACGGAAGCTTTCTTT.

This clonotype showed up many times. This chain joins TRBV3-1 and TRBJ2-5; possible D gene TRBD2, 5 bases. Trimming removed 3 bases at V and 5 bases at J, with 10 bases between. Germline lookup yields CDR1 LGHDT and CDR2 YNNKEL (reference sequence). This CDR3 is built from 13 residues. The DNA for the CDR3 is TGTGCCAGCAGCCAGCCGCCGGGGGAGACCCAGTACTTC. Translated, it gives CASSQPPGETQYF.

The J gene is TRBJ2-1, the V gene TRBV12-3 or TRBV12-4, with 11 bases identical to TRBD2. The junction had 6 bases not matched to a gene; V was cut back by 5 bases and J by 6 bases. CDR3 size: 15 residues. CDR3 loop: CASSISGRVINEQFF. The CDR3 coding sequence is TGTGCCAGCAGTATTAGCGGGAGGGTGATCAATGAGCAGTTCTTC.

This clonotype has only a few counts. This CDR3 is CAWTVGQGSSYEQYF. The CDR3 nucleotides read TGTGCCTGGACCGTCGGACAGGGATCGTCCTACGAGCAGTACTTC. The chain joins TRBV30 to TRBJ2-7; 8 bases line up with TRBD1. Per germline, CDR1 GTSNPN and CDR2 SVGIG (reference sequence). V shed 4 bases, J shed 1 base, and the junction held 9 bases outside the gene matches. The CDR3 is 15 residues long.

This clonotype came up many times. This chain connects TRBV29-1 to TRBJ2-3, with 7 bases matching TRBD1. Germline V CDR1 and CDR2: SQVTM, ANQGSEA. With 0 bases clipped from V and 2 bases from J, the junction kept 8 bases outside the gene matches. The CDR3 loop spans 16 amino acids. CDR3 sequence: CSVEDPTGFYTDTQYF. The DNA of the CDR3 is TGCAGCGTTGAAGACCCGACAGGGTTCTACACAGATACGCAGTATTTT.

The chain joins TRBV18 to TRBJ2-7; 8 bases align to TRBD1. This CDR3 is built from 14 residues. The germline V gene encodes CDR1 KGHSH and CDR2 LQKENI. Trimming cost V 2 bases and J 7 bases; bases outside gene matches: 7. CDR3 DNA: TGTGCCAGCTCACCAAGACGCCAGGGGGCTGAGCAGTACTTC. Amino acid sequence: CASSPRRQGAEQYF.

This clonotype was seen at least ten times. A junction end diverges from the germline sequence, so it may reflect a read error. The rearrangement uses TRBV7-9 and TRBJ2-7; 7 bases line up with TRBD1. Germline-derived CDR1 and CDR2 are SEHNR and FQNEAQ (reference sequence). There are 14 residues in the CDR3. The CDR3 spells CASTTGQLSNLWSF. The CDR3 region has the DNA TGTGCCAGCACCACGGGACAGCTTAGCAATCTGTGGAGCTTC.

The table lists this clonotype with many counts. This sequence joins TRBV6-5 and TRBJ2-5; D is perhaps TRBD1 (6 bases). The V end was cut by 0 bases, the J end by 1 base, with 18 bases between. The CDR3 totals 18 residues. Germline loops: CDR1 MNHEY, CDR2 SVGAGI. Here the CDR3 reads CASSYSLRQGITQETQYF. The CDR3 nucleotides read TGTGCCAGCAGTTACTCTCTTCGGCAGGGGATAACCCAAGAGACCCAGTACTTC.

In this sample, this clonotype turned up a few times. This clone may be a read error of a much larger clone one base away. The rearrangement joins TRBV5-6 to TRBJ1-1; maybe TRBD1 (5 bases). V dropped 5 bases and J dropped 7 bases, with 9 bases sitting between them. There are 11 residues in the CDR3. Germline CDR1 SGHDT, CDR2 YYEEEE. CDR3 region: CASSGGSEAFF. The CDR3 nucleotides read TGTGCCAGCAGTGGGGGGAGTGAAGCTTTCTTT. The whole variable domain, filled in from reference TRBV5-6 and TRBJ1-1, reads DAGVTQSPTHLIKTRGQQVTLRCSPKSGHDTVSWYQQALGQGPQFIFQYYEEEERQRGNFPDRFSGHQFPNYSSELNVNALLLGDSALYLCASSGGSEAFFGQGTRLTVV.

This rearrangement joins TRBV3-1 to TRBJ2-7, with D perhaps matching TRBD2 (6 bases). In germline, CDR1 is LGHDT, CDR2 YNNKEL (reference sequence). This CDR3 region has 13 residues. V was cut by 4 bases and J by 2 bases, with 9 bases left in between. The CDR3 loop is CASSRDFTYEQYF. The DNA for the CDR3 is TGTGCCAGCAGCCGGGACTTCACCTACGAGCAGTACTTC.

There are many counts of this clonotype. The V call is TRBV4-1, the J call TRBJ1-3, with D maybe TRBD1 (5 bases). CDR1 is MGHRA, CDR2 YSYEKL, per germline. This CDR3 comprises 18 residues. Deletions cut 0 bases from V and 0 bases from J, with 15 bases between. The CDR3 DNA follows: TGCGCCAGCAGCCAAGATGACCCAGGGAGATTCTCTGGAAACACCATATATTTT. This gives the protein CASSQDDPGRFSGNTIYF.

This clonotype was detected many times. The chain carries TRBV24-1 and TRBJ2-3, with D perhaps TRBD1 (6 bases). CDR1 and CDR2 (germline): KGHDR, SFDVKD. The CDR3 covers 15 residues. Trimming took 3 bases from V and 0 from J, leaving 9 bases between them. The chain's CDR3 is CATSDPGQSTDTQYF. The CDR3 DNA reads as TGTGCCACCAGTGATCCTGGACAGAGCACAGATACGCAGTATTTT.

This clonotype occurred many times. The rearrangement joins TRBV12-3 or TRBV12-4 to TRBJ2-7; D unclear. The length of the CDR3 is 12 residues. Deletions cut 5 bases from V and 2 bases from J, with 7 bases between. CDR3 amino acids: CASSDTTYEQYF. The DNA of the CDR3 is TGTGCCAGCAGTGACACCACCTACGAGCAGTACTTC.

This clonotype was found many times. CDR3 coding DNA: TGTGCCAGCAGTTTAATAGGGTTTACTGAAGCTTTCTTT. It is translated as CASSLIGFTEAFF. The gene calls are TRBV28 and TRBJ1-1; D unresolved. The ends were cut back, 2 bases at V and 5 bases at J, with 9 bases in the middle. The CDR3 is 13 residues long. The germline gives CDR1 MDHEN, CDR2 SYDVKM.

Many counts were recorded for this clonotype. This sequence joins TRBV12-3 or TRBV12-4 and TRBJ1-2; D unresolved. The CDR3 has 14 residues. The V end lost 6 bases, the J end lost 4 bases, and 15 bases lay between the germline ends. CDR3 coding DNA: TGTGCCAGCAGCCCCGGCGGCAGCAGCTATGGCTACACCTTC. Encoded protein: CASSPGGSSYGYTF.

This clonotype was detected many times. CDR3 protein: CASTETGTSSQDTQYF. CDR3 sequence (DNA): TGTGCCAGCACCGAAACCGGGACTAGCAGTCAAGATACGCAGTATTTT. The V call is TRBV12-3 or TRBV12-4, the J call TRBJ2-3; 9 nucleotides line up with TRBD2. The length of the CDR3 is 16 residues. V was pared by 7 bases and J by 5 bases, with 13 bases of the junction left unmatched.